This is a list of T cell receptor beta chains from one sample in a study of OX40 agonist ivuxolimab in advanced cancers. Assay: immunoSEQ multiplex PCR; the TCRdb copy retains only in-frame clones and omits some. The data contain tens of thousands of clones, around 83% of them singletons. The sample was CD4+ or CD8+ T cells sorted from blood, taken in a trial of the OX40 agonist ivuxolimab. These receptors were taken from an adult with an advanced solid tumor such as melanoma, head and neck, liver or kidney cancer. Both conserved end residues are part of each CDR3. D genes are given only for firm matches. The listing skips clone size in some rows; elsewhere it reads once, few, many or a size class.

v_gene: TRBV5-1; abundance: .; j_gene: TRBJ1-4; d_gene: .; CDR3aa: CASSQGIDSENEKLFF; CDR3nt: TGCGCCAGCAGCCAAGGAATAGACAGCGAGAATGAAAAACTGTTTTTT
v_gene: TRBV11-2; abundance: .; j_gene: TRBJ2-5; d_gene: .; CDR3aa: CASSSTYRVPQETQYF; CDR3nt: TGTGCCAGCAGTTCGACCTACAGGGTCCCCCAAGAGACCCAGTACTTC
v_gene: TRBV27; abundance: .; j_gene: TRBJ2-7; d_gene: TRBD2; CDR3aa: CASSTGTSGPYEQYF; CDR3nt: TGTGCCAGCAGTACTGGGACTAGCGGACCCTACGAGCAGTACTTC
v_gene: TRBV7-3; abundance: few; j_gene: TRBJ2-7; d_gene: .; CDR3aa: CASSLTSRRQYF; CDR3nt: TGTGCCAGCAGCTTAACGTCGAGACGGCAGTACTTC
v_gene: TRBV7-6; abundance: .; j_gene: TRBJ2-2; d_gene: TRBD2; CDR3aa: CASSVREGSGELFF; CDR3nt: TGTGCCAGCAGTGTCAGGGAGGGTTCCGGGGAGCTGTTTTTT
v_gene: TRBV6-6; abundance: .; j_gene: TRBJ2-7; d_gene: .; CDR3aa: CASSQTKDSSGYF; CDR3nt: TGTGCCAGCAGCCAAACCAAAGACAGCAGCGGTTACTTC
v_gene: TRBV10-3; abundance: few; j_gene: TRBJ1-2; d_gene: TRBD1; CDR3aa: CAIWDSEVVNGYTF; CDR3nt: TGTGCCATCTGGGACAGCGAAGTAGTAAATGGCTACACCTTC
v_gene: TRBV10-3; abundance: .; j_gene: TRBJ2-7; d_gene: .; CDR3aa: CAINPGRGLTYEQYF; CDR3nt: TGTGCCATCAATCCAGGGAGAGGGTTAACCTACGAGCAGTACTTC
v_gene: TRBV12-5; abundance: few; j_gene: TRBJ1-1; d_gene: TRBD1; CDR3aa: CASGATTGGGTEAFF; CDR3nt: TGTGCTAGTGGTGCTACGACAGGGGGGGGCACTGAAGCTTTCTTT
v_gene: TRBV7-3; abundance: .; j_gene: TRBJ1-2; d_gene: .; CDR3aa: CASSLASLNYGYTF; CDR3nt: TGTGCCAGCAGCTTAGCATCCTTAAACTATGGCTACACCTTC
v_gene: TRBV7-2; abundance: .; j_gene: TRBJ2-7; d_gene: .; CDR3aa: CASSLRGAPGYEQYF; CDR3nt: TGTGCCAGCAGCTTACGGGGGGCCCCCGGCTACGAGCAGTACTTC
v_gene: TRBV2; abundance: .; j_gene: TRBJ1-4; d_gene: .; CDR3aa: CASSGLGEKLFF; CDR3nt: TGTGCCAGCAGTGGTCTCGGGGAAAAACTGTTTTTT
v_gene: TRBV11-2; abundance: .; j_gene: TRBJ2-2; d_gene: TRBD2; CDR3aa: CASVSASGAGELFF; CDR3nt: TGTGCCAGCGTCTCCGCTAGCGGGGCCGGGGAGCTGTTTTTT